These T cell receptor beta chains were read from a single sample in a study of early T cells in non-severe SARS-CoV-2 infection. TCRdb reprocessed the 5' RACE reads with MiXCR, giving one entry per CDR3 protein. Among tens of thousands of distinct CDR3 sequences listed, roughly a sixth were seen once. Sequencing was carried out using whole blood. The receptors were sampled from an adult who was a healthcare worker with PCR-confirmed SARS-CoV-2 infection or an uninfected control (not recorded which). CDR3s include the opening cysteine and the closing phenylalanine or tryptophan. D genes are given only for firm matches. Clone sizes are given selectively: once, few, many, or a class where the clone is expanded.

14	TRBV10-2	TRBJ2-7	-	TRBD2	CASSEGLAGSEQCF	TGCGCCAGCAGTGAGGGACTAGCGGGAAGTGAGCAGTGCTTC
18	TRBV7-3	TRBJ2-3	-	-	CASSLLAPRRASTDTQYF	TGTGCCAGCAGCTTACTGGCTCCCCGCCGGGCTAGCACAGATACGCAGTATTTT
11	TRBV6-6	TRBJ2-7	once	-	CASSSGDQQYF	TGTGCCAGCAGTTCGGGGGATCAGCAGTACTTC
15	TRBV3-1	TRBJ2-1	few	-	CASSQGGLGHNEQFF	TGTGCCAGCAGCCAAGGAGGATTGGGACACAATGAGCAGTTCTTC
15	TRBV4-3	TRBJ1-1	few	TRBD1	CASSQGSGGSTEAFF	TGCGCCAGCAGCCAAGGATCAGGGGGGAGCACTGAAGCTTTCTTT
13	TRBV7-9	TRBJ1-2	many	-	CASRAGTNYGYTF	TGTGCCAGCAGGGCCGGTACCAACTATGGCTACACCTTC
13	TRBV5-5	TRBJ2-7	-	-	CASSLEFSYEQYF	TGTGCCAGCAGCTTGGAGTTCAGCTACGAGCAGTACTTC
13	TRBV4-1	TRBJ2-3	many	-	CASSPRDPREQYF	TGCGCCAGCAGCCCGAGAGACCCGAGGGAGCAGTATTTT
13	TRBV29-1	TRBJ2-2	-	-	CSVEEGVTGELFF	TGCAGCGTTGAAGAAGGAGTTACCGGGGAGCTGTTTTTT
14	TRBV13	TRBJ1-6	few	TRBD1	CASSHGQVGSPLHF	TGTGCCAGCAGCCACGGACAGGTGGGATCACCCCTCCACTTT
13	TRBV25-1	TRBJ1-2	-	TRBD1	CATSGRTGVGYTF	TGTGCCACTTCCGGGCGAACAGGGGTCGGCTACACCTTC
16	TRBV7-9	TRBJ1-5	-	TRBD1	CASSPVGQGVNQPQHF	TGTGCCAGCAGCCCCGTGGGACAGGGAGTTAATCAGCCCCAGCATTTT
14	TRBV9	TRBJ1-1	-	-	CASSSKRGNTEAFF	TGTGCCAGCAGCTCAAAGAGGGGGAACACTGAAGCTTTCTTT
17	TRBV11-3	TRBJ2-4	many	TRBD2	CASSPAPGLAGENIQYF	TGTGCCAGCAGCCCAGCCCCGGGACTAGCGGGGGAAAACATTCAGTACTTC
17	TRBV21-1	TRBJ1-5	many	-	CASSISRTPYSNQPQHF	TGTGCCAGCAGCATCTCTCGGACACCGTATAGCAATCAGCCCCAGCATTTT
14	TRBV6-5	TRBJ2-2	few	-	CASSYSGGTGELFF	TGTGCCAGCAGTTACTCCGGGGGTACCGGGGAGCTGTTTTTT
15	TRBV12-3/TRBV12-4	TRBJ2-1	many	TRBD2	CASSLRGRMSDEQFF	TGTGCCAGCAGTTTACGCGGGAGGATGAGCGATGAGCAGTTCTTC
14	TRBV19	TRBJ1-2	-	TRBD1	CASSALDRVGGYTF	TGTGCCAGTAGTGCGTTGGACAGGGTCGGAGGCTACACCTTC
12	TRBV29-1	TRBJ1-2	few	-	CSVVGRREGYTF	TGCAGCGTCGTCGGGAGGAGAGAGGGCTACACCTTC
18	TRBV7-8	TRBJ1-3	few	TRBD1	CASSSRLDRVLSGNTIYF	TGTGCCAGCAGCTCAAGACTCGACAGGGTCCTCTCTGGAAACACCATATATTTT
13	TRBV14	TRBJ2-7	few	-	CASSQQTSYEQYF	TGTGCCAGCAGCCAACAAACCTCCTACGAGCAGTACTTC
15	TRBV9	TRBJ1-5	many	-	CASSVGGGVGQPQHF	TGTGCCAGCAGCGTAGGCGGCGGGGTAGGTCAGCCCCAGCATTTT
17	TRBV4-2	TRBJ1-1	few	TRBD1	CASSQVRVDRGNTEAFF	TGTGCCAGCAGCCAAGTAAGGGTGGACAGGGGGAACACTGAAGCTTTCTTT
15	TRBV12-3/TRBV12-4	TRBJ2-1	-	TRBD1	CASSLRGGALNEQFF	TGTGCCAGCAGTTTACGAGGGGGCGCGTTGAATGAGCAGTTCTTC